This T cell receptor beta chain was identified during a study of post-analysis software for immune sequencing data (dated by TCRdb to 2015 to 2017). Study-level background: Disease courses on record covered relapsing-remitting, secondary progressive and progressive-relapsing multiple sclerosis, though some patients had no subtype annotation. The multiple sclerosis patient repertoires were compared with about a dozen previously published healthy control repertoires from donors aged about 6 to 26 years. A subset of samples was prepared in parallel using single-end sample barcoding, then pooled and co-amplified after Illumina adapter ligation. Here is what the overall study found, with its caveats: Significantly higher frequencies in patients than in controls were found for roughly 5 TRBV segments, including TRBV5-6, TRBV5-1 and TRBV20-1. Direct clustering with F measure revealed strong co-clustering of samples prepared in the same batch, which led to a batch-effect correction. The control group was slightly older than the multiple sclerosis patient group. Normalized Chao1 diversity was significantly lower in multiple sclerosis patients than controls, suggesting substantial peripheral T-cell clonal expansion.

Trimming takes 6 bases from V and 4 bases from J, and the germline ends sit 12 bases apart. For CDR1 and CDR2, the germline V gene (reference sequence) lists SEHNR and FQNEAQ. Taken from cysteine to phenylalanine, the CDR3 has 13 residues. Only the CDR3 DNA is retained, 39 bases long and in frame from the first base. Receptor amplification or capture employed PCR. Sequencing was carried out with an Illumina HiSeq 2500. To reduce PCR and sequencing biases, unique molecular identifiers were built into the TCR beta cDNA libraries. Roughly 500,000 cDNA molecules were obtained per 1 to 10 million input T cells, so each molecule approximated one T cell. Patient libraries were prepared and sequenced with the same protocol used for the earlier healthy control dataset. Within a given batch, samples were prepared together, multiplexed and sequenced on the same HiSeq lane. From the authors' description of their analysis: MIGEC was used to process the raw barcoded reads, and molecular identifier groups with only a single read were discarded before consensus assembly and CDR3 extraction. Clonotype tables were post-analysed with VDJtools, and diversity was normalized by down-sampling all datasets to the smallest sample size. In repertoire overlap clustering, CDR3 amino acid sequences, but not nucleotide sequences, were matched to correct batch-related cross-sample contamination. TCRdb itself trimmed the public reads at Q25 with fastp, ran MiXCR and retained productive beta chains. Each CDR3 protein gets just one entry, which takes the most common genes and DNA from the rows behind it. These V and J calls originate from TCRdb's pipeline instead of the authors' own analysis. The sample profile shows over 150,000 distinct CDR3 sequences; approximately 30% of them were found once. The top ten clonotypes cover over 1.2% of the sample.

To demonstrate the VDJtools post-analysis software, TCR beta repertoires were profiled from the peripheral blood of about 13 young patients with multiple sclerosis. The multiple sclerosis patients were children and adolescents ranging in age from about 6 to 17 years. Concerning this clonotype: Its specific antigen is unknown. No much larger clone is present one base from it, and per-base qualities are unavailable.

The chain is assembled from TRBV7-9 and TRBJ1-1; matching of 6 bases hints at TRBD1 as the D gene. This clonotype was obtained from a girl under 18 with multiple sclerosis. The specimen sequenced was blood. At the DNA level, the sequence is TGTGCCAGCAGGACCAGGGGTGGCACTGAAGCTTTCTTT. Translated, this is CASRTRGGTEAFF. Extended through the reference TRBV7-9 and TRBJ1-1 proteins, this CDR3 yields the full variable domain: DTGVSQNPRHKITKRGQNVTFRCDPISEHNRLYWYRQTLGQGPEFLTYFQNEAQLEKSRLLSDRFSAERPKGSFSTLEIQRTEQGDSAMYLCASRTRGGTEAFFGQGTRLTVV.